This T cell receptor (beta chain) was captured in a study of Ad26.COV2.S vaccination and SARS-CoV-2 variants. Looking at the study overall: Donor participated within the Ad26.COV2.S arm of the COV1001 trial.

Treatment in this sample: about 20 received Ad26.COV2.S at low or high dose, single or two shots; about 5 received placebo; per-sample allocation not given. Day 63 following the first vaccine or placebo injection was when the samples were taken. Immunization relied on an Ad26 vector, which expressed Wuhan-strain SARS-CoV-2 spike. This CDR3 contains 15 residues. With 1 base removed from V and 1 base from J, the gap between germline ends came to 11 bases. Germline V gene lookup returns CDR1 SGHNT and CDR2 YENEEA. Overall study results and limits: Vaccine and placebo recipients had similar non-spike TCR breadth.

The data were produced by immunoSEQ multiplex PCR, yet TCRdb's version contains in-frame clones alone and is incomplete. This sample carries roughly 400,000 clones, around 91% of them seen once, and the ten largest clones take 1.9%. The count of this clone is one. Its target is not known. V is TRBV11-3 and J is TRBJ2-7; TRBD1 might be the D (6 bases). This receptor was obtained from a person between 18 and 65 years old who received the Ad26.COV2.S COVID-19 vaccine or a placebo. Here the sequenced sample was peripheral blood, taken in a trial of Ad26.COV2.S vaccine versus placebo. CDR3 DNA sequence: TGTGCCAGCAGCTTAGGCCAGGGGCGTTCCTACGAGCAGTACTTC. Translating gives CASSLGQGRSYEQYF. Combining the CDR3 with reference TRBV11-3 and TRBJ2-7 gives the whole variable domain EAGVVQSPRYKIIEKKQPVAFWCNPISGHNTLYWYLQNLGQGPELLIRYENEEAVDDSQLPKDRFSAERLKGVDSTLKIQPAELGDSAVYLCASSLGQGRSYEQYFGPGTRLTVT.